A single T cell receptor beta chain is shown here with its context. Its antigen is still unknown. The entry originates in a study of post-analysis software for immune sequencing data. Study-wide points: Comparison with controls showed significantly lower normalized Chao1 diversity in multiple sclerosis patients. Patients used several TRBV segments, including TRBV5-6, TRBV5-1 and TRBV20-1, more often than controls.

Each TCR beta cDNA library carried unique molecular identifiers. The authors obtained 500,000 or so cDNA molecules from roughly 1 to 10 million T cells. TCRdb fed the PCR reads into MiXCR, producing one record per CDR3 protein. The sample contains more than 350,000 distinct CDR3 sequences, approximately 38% of which appear only once. This CDR3 is 12 amino acids long. Germline-derived CDR1 and CDR2 are MNHEY and SMNVEV (reference sequence). V lost 5 bases, J lost 1 base, and 5 bases lay in between. The genes are TRBV27 and TRBJ2-5; no clear D. This clonotype was sampled from a girl aged 2 to 9 with multiple sclerosis. Sequenced: blood. The CDR3 here is CASSDSQETQYF. The CDR3 DNA follows: TGTGCCAGCAGTGACTCCCAAGAGACCCAGTACTTC.